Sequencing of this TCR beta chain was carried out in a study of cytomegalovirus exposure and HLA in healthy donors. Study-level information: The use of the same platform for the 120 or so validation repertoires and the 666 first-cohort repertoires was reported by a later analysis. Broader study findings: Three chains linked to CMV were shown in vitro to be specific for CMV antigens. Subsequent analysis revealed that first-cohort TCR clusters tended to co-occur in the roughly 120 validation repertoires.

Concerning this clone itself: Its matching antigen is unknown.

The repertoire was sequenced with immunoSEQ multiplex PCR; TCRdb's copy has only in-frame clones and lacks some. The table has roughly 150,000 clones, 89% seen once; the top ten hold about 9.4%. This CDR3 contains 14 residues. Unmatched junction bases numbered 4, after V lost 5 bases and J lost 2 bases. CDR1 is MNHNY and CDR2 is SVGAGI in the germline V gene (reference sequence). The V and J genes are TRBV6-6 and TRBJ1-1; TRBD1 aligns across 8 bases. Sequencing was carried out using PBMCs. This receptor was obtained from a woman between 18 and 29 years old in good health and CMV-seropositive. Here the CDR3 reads CASSHGQGNTEAFF. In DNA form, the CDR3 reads TGTGCCAGCAGTCACGGACAGGGCAACACTGAAGCTTTCTTT.